The table lists the clone carrying this T cell receptor beta chain with many counts. Its antigen is currently unknown. MiXCR, run by TCRdb on the reads, gives a single entry per CDR3 protein. The table records 85,000 to 120,000 distinct CDR3 sequences, more than 15% of them present only once. This record belongs to a study of T cell repertoires in cytomegalovirus infection. Findings of the study overall: Using cumulative public TCR beta family frequency, the authors identified those who carried CMV together with the relevant HLA.

V shed 2 bases and J 2 bases; nucleotides not matched to a gene: 5. CDR3 size: 16 residues. Germline assignment: CDR1 MGHRA and CDR2 YSYEKL. The TCR sequence derives from a human donor in good health (CMV status not recorded). Some clones in this sample may be carry-over from other donors' samples. Material: PBMCs. This chain joins TRBV4-1 and TRBJ1-4; 7 positions agree with TRBD1. The CDR3 DNA is TGCGCCAGCAGCCAACCTGCGACAGGGACTAATGAAAAACTGTTTTTT. Translated: CASSQPATGTNEKLFF.